This TCR beta chain appears in the sequencing data of a study of cytomegalovirus exposure and HLA in healthy donors. A multiplex PCR was run with 60 Vbeta primers and 13 Jbeta primers. The method was immunoSEQ multiplex PCR; TCRdb's version includes in-frame clones alone and lacks a portion of them. The sample yields some 140,000 clones, around four fifths seen once. Germline V lookup: CDR1 KGHSH, CDR2 LQKENI. V lost 3 bases and J lost 0; bases outside the gene matches: 4. The CDR3 is 15 amino acids. Sequenced input: PBMCs. The sequence came from a male donor in good health and CMV-seropositive. The chain joins TRBV18 to TRBJ1-2; 7 bases align to TRBD1. This chain's CDR3 is CASSPDRAANYGYTF. The CDR3 bases are TGTGCCAGCTCACCCGACAGGGCCGCTAACTATGGCTACACCTTC.